This T cell receptor beta chain was sequenced during a study of blood T cell repertoires in COVID-19. Looking at the study overall: PBMCs, B-cell-depleted T cells, or T cells provided the cDNA or gDNA that made up the material.

Germline V gives CDR1 SSHAT, CDR2 FNYEAQ (reference sequence). This CDR3 is built from 14 residues. V lost 5 bases to trimming and J lost 7 bases; unmatched junction nucleotides: 7. Method: immunoSEQ multiplex PCR; TCRdb's copy keeps in-frame clones and lacks some. The data contain around 130,000 clones, roughly 79% of them singletons. The rearrangement uses TRBV7-7 and TRBJ1-4, with 7 bases identical to TRBD1. This TCR came from a human donor in a cohort sampled during active COVID-19. The material sequenced was peripheral blood. In DNA form, the CDR3 reads TGTGCCAGCAGCCGAGGGGGCGCCGGTGAAAAACTGTTTTTT. It encodes CASSRGGAGEKLFF.